The sequence of this TCR beta chain was determined in a study of early stage breast cancer tumors. Study-wide background: Each sample averaged approximately 10-fold read coverage. Findings and caveats of the study: Comparing each tissue with blood distinguished tumor from normal in 14 of 16 patients.

Each sample had two DNA replicates, around 0.53 ug blood or roughly 1.6 ug tissue. Produced via immunoSEQ multiplex PCR; TCRdb's table is partial and in-frame only. The sample carries around 25,000 clones, roughly 67% recorded once. About this clone: Its cognate antigen is unknown.

This CDR3 comprises 14 residues. Germline-derived CDR1 and CDR2 are MNHEY and SVGAGI. Trimming removed 0 bases from V and 4 bases from J, with 9 bases in between. The specimen was breast tumor tissue. V gene TRBV6-5 combines with J gene TRBJ2-5; weak D call: TRBD2 (6 bases). This TCR derives from a person aged 60 to 70 with breast cancer. The CDR3 here is CASSYSGGLETQYF. The CDR3 nucleotides are TGTGCCAGCAGTTACTCCGGGGGTCTAGAGACCCAGTACTTC.